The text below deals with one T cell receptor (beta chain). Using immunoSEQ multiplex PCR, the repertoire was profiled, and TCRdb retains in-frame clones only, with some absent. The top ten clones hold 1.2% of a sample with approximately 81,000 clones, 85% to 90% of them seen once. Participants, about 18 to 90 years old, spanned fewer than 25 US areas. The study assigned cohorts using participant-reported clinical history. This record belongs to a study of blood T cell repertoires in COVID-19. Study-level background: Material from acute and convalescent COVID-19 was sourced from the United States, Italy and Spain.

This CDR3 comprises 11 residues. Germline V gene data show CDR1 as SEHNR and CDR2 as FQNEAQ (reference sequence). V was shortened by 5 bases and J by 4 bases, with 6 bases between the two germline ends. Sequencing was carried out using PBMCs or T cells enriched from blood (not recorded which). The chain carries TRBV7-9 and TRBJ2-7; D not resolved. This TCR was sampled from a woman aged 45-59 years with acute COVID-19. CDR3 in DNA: TGTGCCAGCAGCCCAAATTACGAGCAGTACTTC. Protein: CASSPNYEQYF. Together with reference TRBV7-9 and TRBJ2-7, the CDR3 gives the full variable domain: DTGVSQNPRHKITKRGQNVTFRCDPISEHNRLYWYRQTLGQGPEFLTYFQNEAQLEKSRLLSDRFSAERPKGSFSTLEIQRTEQGDSAMYLCASSPNYEQYFGPGTRLTVT.